This entry concerns a single T cell receptor (beta chain). What it binds is unknown. Only in-frame clones appear in the TCRdb table, and some are missing; sequencing was by immunoSEQ multiplex PCR. The sample includes over 150,000 clones, around 94% seen only once; the top ten take just over 0.3%. This record belongs to a study of OX40 agonist ivuxolimab in advanced cancers. Study as a whole: Recorded diagnoses for dose-escalation patients were hepatocellular carcinoma, melanoma, renal cell or head and neck cancer. The group had a mean age of 60 years, ranged from roughly 23 to 90, and was 80% to 85% male. Having had anti-PD-1, anti-PD-L1 or anti-CTLA-4 therapy before was allowed, and approximately 40% had some. Study-level points and caveats: At 0.1 to 3.0 mg/kg and by week 6, clonal expansion occurred in CD4+ and CD8+ blood T cells.

The CDR3 loop spans 16 amino acids. Germline V lookup: CDR1 SGHAT, CDR2 FQNNGV. After removal of 4 bases from V and 3 bases from J, the junction contained 8 bases not matched to a gene. Sequenced material: CD4+ or CD8+ T cells sorted from blood, taken in a trial of the OX40 agonist ivuxolimab. The chain carries TRBV11-2 and TRBJ1-5, with 8 bases matching TRBD1. The receptor was isolated from an adult with an advanced solid tumor such as melanoma, head and neck, liver or kidney cancer. This CDR3 is CASSSAQGVLNQPQHF. CDR3 sequence (DNA): TGTGCCAGCAGCTCCGCACAGGGGGTCCTCAATCAGCCCCAGCATTTT.